This T cell receptor beta chain was identified in a study of shared T cell receptors in the human thymus. This CDR3 contains 19 residues. Trimming cost V 8 bases and J 5 bases; bases outside gene matches: 19. Germline CDR1 is MDHEN and CDR2 is SYDVKM. The protocol was immunoSEQ multiplex PCR, while the TCRdb copy is restricted to in-frame clones and leaves out a portion. The sample has over 450,000 clones, 75% to 80% seen once. The same data also contributed to another study, on human thymus T cells. As that report states: The thymus tissue came from resections taken during corrective heart surgery.

Material for sequencing was thymocytes. The chain couples TRBV28 to TRBJ2-5; 14 bases align to TRBD2. The origin of this receptor is a boy under two years old with a congenital heart defect. CDR3 loop: CASYQRGEGTSGSRETQYF. The CDR3 DNA sequence: TGTGCCAGCTACCAGAGGGGGGAGGGGACTAGCGGGAGTCGGGAGACCCAGTACTTC.